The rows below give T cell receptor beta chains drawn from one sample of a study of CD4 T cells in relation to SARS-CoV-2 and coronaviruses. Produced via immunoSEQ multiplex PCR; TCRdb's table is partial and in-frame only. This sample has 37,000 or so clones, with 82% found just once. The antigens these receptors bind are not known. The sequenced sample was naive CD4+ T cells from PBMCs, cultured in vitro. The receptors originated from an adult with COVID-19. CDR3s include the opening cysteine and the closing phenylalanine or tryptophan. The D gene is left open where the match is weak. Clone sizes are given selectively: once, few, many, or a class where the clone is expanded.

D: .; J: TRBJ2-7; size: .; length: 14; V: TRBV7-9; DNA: TGTGCCAGCAGCTTAGCGGGTACGGCGACCGAGCAGTACTTC; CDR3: CASSLAGTATEQYF
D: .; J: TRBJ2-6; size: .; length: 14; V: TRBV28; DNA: TGTGCCAGCCTGGGGGCCTCTGGGGCCAACGTCCTGACTTTC; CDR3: CASLGASGANVLTF
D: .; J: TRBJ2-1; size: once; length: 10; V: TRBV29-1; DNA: TGCAGCGTTGGAGGCAATGAGCAGTTCTTC; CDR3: CSVGGNEQFF
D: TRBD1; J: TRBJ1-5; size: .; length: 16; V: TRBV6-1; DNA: TGTGCCAGCAGTGAAGCGGCCGGGACAGGCAATCAGCCCCAGCATTTT; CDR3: CASSEAAGTGNQPQHF
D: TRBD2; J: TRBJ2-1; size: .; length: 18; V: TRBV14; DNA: TGTGCCAGCAGCCCCCTGACTAGCGGGAGGGGGTCCTACAATGAGCAGTTCTTC; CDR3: CASSPLTSGRGSYNEQFF
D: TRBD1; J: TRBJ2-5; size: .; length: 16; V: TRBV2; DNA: TGTGCCAGCAGCGGACATGGACAGGGGGTAGAAGAGACCCAGTACTTC; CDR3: CASSGHGQGVEETQYF
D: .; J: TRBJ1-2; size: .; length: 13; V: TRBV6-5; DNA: TGTGCCAGCAGTAGGGGGACGGACTATGGCTACACCTTC; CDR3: CASSRGTDYGYTF
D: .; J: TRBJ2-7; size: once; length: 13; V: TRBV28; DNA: TGTGCCAGCAGTTTGATAGGCCGAGGCGAGCAGTACTTC; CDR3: CASSLIGRGEQYF
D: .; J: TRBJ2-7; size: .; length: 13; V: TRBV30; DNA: TGTGCCTGGAGTTCTGGACAGAACTACGAGCAGTACTTC; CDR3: CAWSSGQNYEQYF
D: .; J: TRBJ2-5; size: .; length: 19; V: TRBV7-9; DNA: TGTGCCAGCAGCTTCGGGACTTCTATCCTAGCTTCGAGACAAGAGACCCAGTACTTC; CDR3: CASSFGTSILASRQETQYF
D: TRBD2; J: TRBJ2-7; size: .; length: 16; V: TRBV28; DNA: TGTGCCAGCATACCATCCGGGACTAGCGGCTCCTACGAGCAGTACTTC; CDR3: CASIPSGTSGSYEQYF
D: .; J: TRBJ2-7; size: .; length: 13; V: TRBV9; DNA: TGTGCCAGCAGCGCTGGATCAACCTACGAGCAGTACTTC; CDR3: CASSAGSTYEQYF
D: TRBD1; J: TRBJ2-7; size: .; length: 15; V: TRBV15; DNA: TGTGCCACCAGCATGGGGACAGTCCTACTTCTCGAGCAGTACTTC; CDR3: CATSMGTVLLLEQYF
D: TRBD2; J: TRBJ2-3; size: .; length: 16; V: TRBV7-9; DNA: TGTGCCAGCAGCAATGGACTAGCGGGGAGCATAGATACGCAGTATTTT; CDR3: CASSNGLAGSIDTQYF
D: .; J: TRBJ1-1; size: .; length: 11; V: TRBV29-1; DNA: TGCAGCGTCCCCCAGGGGACAGAAGCTTTCTTT; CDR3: CSVPQGTEAFF